This TCR beta chain was recorded in a study of cytomegalovirus exposure and HLA in healthy donors. Regarding this clone: Its specificity is not known. The same CDR3 is also encoded by other DNA sequences in this sample.

CDR1 is LGHNA, CDR2 YSLEER, per germline. The germline V and J ends were trimmed by 0 bases and 1 base, with 9 bases remaining between them. There are 15 residues in the CDR3. The donors (healthy individuals) were bone marrow donors. Overall study results and limits: Among the CMV-associated chains, a few were confirmed in vitro as specific for CMV antigens.

The study ran its PCR with 60 Vbeta and 13 Jbeta primers. How the authors handled the data: There were 80 million to 95 million unique TCR beta chains by a later count, and some 11 million of them were shared. The assay was immunoSEQ multiplex PCR, and TCRdb's table has in-frame clones only and misses some. From that table come the V and J calls and clone size; the DNA was used to work out D and trimming. In the table there are 160,000 or so clones, under 85% of which are singletons. This chain uses TRBV4-3 with TRBJ1-1; no firm D call. The TCR originated in a man between 45 and 60 years old in good health and CMV-seropositive. Source material: PBMCs. The CDR3 DNA is TGCGCCAGCAGCCAAGATCTTCGGGAGAACACTGAAGCTTTCTTT. It specifies CASSQDLRENTEAFF.